This T cell receptor (beta chain) was profiled in a study of T cell clusters in autoimmune cytopenias (dated by TCRdb to about 2019). Broadly, across the study: TRB sequencing reached a median depth of roughly 50,000 reads per sample and yielded a median of about 2,500 distinct TRB clonotypes per sample. Peripheral blood TRB and IGH repertoires were sequenced in autoimmune cytopenia patients at active disease and during treatment follow-up, alongside healthy, CLL and autoimmune hepatitis controls. The study was designed to test whether a disease-specific immune repertoire signature usable as a blood-based biomarker is carried by autoimmune cytopenia patients. Study-wide findings and limitations: GLIPH suggested that primary autoimmune cytopenia patients lacked physiological T cell clusters: 45 to 60 clusters were exclusive to healthy donors versus 17 exclusive to patients. The T cell clusters were defined in silico only, and their functional role remained to be validated experimentally. Healthy donors showed around 2.9-fold more exclusive TRB clusters than active autoimmune hepatitis patients, consistent with an autoimmunity-wide signature. TRB repertoire shifts, with less even repertoires in secondary cytopenia and CLL, mostly reflected lymphoma bias rather than autoimmunity. In the comparison of secondary cytopenia with CLL, no cluster-lack signature showed up, apparently because the dominant lymphoma-associated repertoire masked the signature.

Multiplex PCR with a touch-down protocol amplified TRB rearrangements, with the TRB-A and TRB-B primer pools combined in a single tube. Illumina adapters and sample indices were added to the amplicons through two consecutive PCR reactions using Phusion HS II polymerase. Amplicons were gel-purified with the NucleoSpin Gel and PCR Clean-up kit, then quantified by Qubit and quality-checked on an Agilent 2100 Bioanalyzer. Libraries were sequenced on an Illumina MiSeq using 600-cycle, single-indexed, paired-end runs. The paper's data handling went like this. MiXCR version 2.1.12 with the default MiXCR reference library was used to align and assemble TRB reads. Each unique CDR3 nucleotide sequence defined a clone, and only productive sequences with at least two reads were analysed. Alpha-parameterized diversity profiles (alpha 0 to 5), including the Shannon (alpha 1) and Simpson (alpha 2) indices, were computed with an R script to assess repertoire diversity. The tcR package was used to compute combinatorial TRB VJ usage, which was then compared between cohorts by principal component analysis with ade4. GLIPH clustering of TCRbeta CDR3s was carried out on cohort pairs matched by age and read depth, and cluster frequencies were compared by Wilcoxon test. TCRdb reprocessed the reads and provides one entry for every CDR3 protein sequence; no DNA is given. None of the V and J calls come from the authors' own analysis; TCRdb made them. The sample table gives more than 7,000 distinct CDR3 sequences. The ten largest clones capture around 3.7% of the sample.

Taken from the germline V gene, the CDR1 and CDR2 loops are MNHEY and SVGAGI. The CDR3 holds 14 amino acids from the cysteine to the phenylalanine. Nucleotide data are not available. A remark on this clonotype: The antigen this receptor binds is unknown.

Per sample, approximately 230 ng of peripheral blood genomic DNA, approximately 37,500 genome equivalents, was used for TRB amplification. Material: peripheral blood. The clonotype was recovered from a human donor with an autoimmune cytopenia or autoimmune hepatitis (not recorded which). The sequence links TRBV6-5 to TRBJ2-7; TCRdb returns TRBD2, unconfirmable since there is no DNA. The CDR3 region has the sequence CASSRLAGGYEQYF.